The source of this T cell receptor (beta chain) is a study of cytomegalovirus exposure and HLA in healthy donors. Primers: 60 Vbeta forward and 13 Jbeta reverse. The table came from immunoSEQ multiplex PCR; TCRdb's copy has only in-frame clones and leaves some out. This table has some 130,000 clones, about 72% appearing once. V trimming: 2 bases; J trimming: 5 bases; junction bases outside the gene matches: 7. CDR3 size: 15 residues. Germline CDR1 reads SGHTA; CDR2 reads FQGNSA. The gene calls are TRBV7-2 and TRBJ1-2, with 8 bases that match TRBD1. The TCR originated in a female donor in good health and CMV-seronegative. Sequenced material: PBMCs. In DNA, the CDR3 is TGTGCCAGCAGCTTACTGACAGGGGTTGGTTATGGCTACACCTTC. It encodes CASSLLTGVGYGYTF.